These T cell receptor beta chains were read from a single sample in a study of cytotoxic CD8 clonotypes in ibrutinib-treated CLL. Data came from immunoSEQ multiplex PCR; TCRdb stores just in-frame clones and leaves some out. This table has roughly 130,000 clones, approximately 89% appearing once. The sequences come from PBMCs, collected after 12 months of ibrutinib treatment. These receptors were collected from a human donor with chronic lymphocytic leukemia. Both conserved end residues are part of each CDR3. A D gene is named only where the DNA matches it firmly. The size of a clone is reported for some rows only, either as once, few or many, or as a class for expanded clones.

13,TRBD1,TRBJ1-5,few,TRBV7-2,CASSGQGNQPQHF,TGTGCCAGCAGCGGACAGGGCAATCAGCCCCAGCATTTT
16,TRBD1,TRBJ1-5,-,TRBV4-2,CASSQVDRGPNQPQHF,TGTGCCAGCAGCCAAGTTGACAGGGGCCCGAATCAGCCCCAGCATTTT
13,-,TRBJ1-2,-,TRBV7-9,CASSLQGNYGYTF,TGTGCCAGCAGCCTACAGGGTAACTATGGCTACACCTTC
15,TRBD2,TRBJ2-1,-,TRBV7-9,CASSSGLAAYNEQFF,TGTGCCAGCAGTTCTGGACTAGCGGCCTACAATGAGCAGTTCTTC
13,-,TRBJ1-5,-,TRBV10-3,CAISESGDQPQHF,TGTGCCATCAGTGAGTCAGGAGATCAGCCCCAGCATTTT
14,-,TRBJ1-2,-,TRBV27,CASSKWTTGYGYTF,TGTGCCAGCAGTAAATGGACGACGGGCTATGGCTACACCTTC
14,-,TRBJ2-5,-,TRBV14,CASSQRVVAETQYF,TGTGCCAGCAGCCAAAGGGTTGTTGCAGAGACCCAGTACTTC
15,TRBD1,TRBJ2-4,few,TRBV6-7,CASRTGDLAKNIQYF,TGTGCCAGCAGGACAGGGGATCTAGCCAAAAACATTCAGTACTTC
15,-,TRBJ2-2,-,TRBV5-4,CASSLWDINTGELFF,TGTGCCAGCAGCTTGTGGGACATAAACACCGGGGAGCTGTTTTTT
13,-,TRBJ1-2,-,TRBV10-1,CASSDTANYGYTF,TGCGCCAGCAGTGATACAGCAAACTATGGCTACACCTTC
11,-,TRBJ2-1,-,TRBV18,CASSNPNEQFF,TGTGCCAGCTCTAATCCCAATGAGCAGTTCTTC
12,-,TRBJ2-5,-,TRBV4-3,CASSQDSGTQYF,TGCGCCAGCAGCCAAGATTCGGGGACCCAGTACTTC
11,-,TRBJ1-1,-,TRBV29-1,CSVPWGVEAFF,TGCAGCGTTCCGTGGGGGGTTGAAGCTTTCTTT
13,-,TRBJ2-7,-,TRBV28,CALSRSPTYEQYF,TGTGCCCTTTCGCGGAGCCCAACCTACGAGCAGTACTTC